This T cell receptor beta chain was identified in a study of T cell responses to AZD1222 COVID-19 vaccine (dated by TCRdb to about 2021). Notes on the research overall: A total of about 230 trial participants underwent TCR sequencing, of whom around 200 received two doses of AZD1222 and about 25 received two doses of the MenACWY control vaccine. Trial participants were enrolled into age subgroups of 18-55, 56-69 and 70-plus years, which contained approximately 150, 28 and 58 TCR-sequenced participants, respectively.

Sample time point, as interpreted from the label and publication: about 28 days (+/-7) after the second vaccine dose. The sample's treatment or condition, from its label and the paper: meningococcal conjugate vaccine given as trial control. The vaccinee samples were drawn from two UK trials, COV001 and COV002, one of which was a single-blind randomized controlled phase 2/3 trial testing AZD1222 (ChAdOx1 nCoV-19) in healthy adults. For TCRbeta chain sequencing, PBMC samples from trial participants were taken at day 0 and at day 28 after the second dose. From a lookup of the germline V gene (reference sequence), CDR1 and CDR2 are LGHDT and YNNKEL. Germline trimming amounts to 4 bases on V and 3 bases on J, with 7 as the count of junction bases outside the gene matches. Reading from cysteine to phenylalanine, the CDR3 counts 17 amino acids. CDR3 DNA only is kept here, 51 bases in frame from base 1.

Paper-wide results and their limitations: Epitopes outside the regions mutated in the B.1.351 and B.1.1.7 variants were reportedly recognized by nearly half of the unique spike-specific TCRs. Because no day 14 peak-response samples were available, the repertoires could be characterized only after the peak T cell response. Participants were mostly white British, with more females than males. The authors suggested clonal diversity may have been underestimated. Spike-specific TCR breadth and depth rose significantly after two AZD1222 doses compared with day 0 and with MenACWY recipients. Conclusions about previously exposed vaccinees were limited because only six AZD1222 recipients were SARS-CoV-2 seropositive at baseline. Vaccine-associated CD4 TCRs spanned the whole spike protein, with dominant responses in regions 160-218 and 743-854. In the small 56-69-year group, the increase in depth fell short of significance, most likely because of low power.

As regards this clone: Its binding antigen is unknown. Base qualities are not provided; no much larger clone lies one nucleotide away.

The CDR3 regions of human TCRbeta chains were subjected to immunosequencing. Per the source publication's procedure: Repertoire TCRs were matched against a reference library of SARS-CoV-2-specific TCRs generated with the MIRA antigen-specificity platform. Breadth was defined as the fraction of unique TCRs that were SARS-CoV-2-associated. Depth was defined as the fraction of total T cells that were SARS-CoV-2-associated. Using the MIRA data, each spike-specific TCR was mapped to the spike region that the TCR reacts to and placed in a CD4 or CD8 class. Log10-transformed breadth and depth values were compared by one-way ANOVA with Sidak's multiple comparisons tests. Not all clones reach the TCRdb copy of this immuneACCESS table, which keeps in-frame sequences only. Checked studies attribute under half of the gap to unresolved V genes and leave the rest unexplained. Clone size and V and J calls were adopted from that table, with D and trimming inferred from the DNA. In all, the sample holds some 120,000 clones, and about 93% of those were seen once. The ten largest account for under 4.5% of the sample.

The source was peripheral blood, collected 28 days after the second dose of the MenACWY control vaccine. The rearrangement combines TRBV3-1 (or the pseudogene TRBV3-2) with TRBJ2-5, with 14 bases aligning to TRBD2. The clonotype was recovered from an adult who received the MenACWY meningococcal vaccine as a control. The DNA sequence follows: TGTGCCAGCAGCCTCTGGACTAGCGGGGGGACCAAAGAGACCCAGTACTTC. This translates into CASSLWTSGGTKETQYF.